One sample yielded the 20 T cell receptor beta chains listed below, sequenced in a study of blood T cell repertoires in COVID-19. Profiling relied on immunoSEQ multiplex PCR, and the TCRdb table lists in-frame clones only, not all of them. The sample has around 200,000 clones, about 91% seen once. Sequencing was carried out using PBMCs or T cells enriched from blood (not recorded which). These receptor sequences come from a woman in her 40s with acute COVID-19.

V and J are TRBV19 and TRBJ1-5, with 7 bases aligning to TRBD1. CDR1 and CDR2 from the germline V gene are LNHDA and SQIVND (reference sequence). The trim removed 7 bases at V and 3 bases at J, leaving 6 bases unmatched. The CDR3 contains 14 residues. CDR3 coding DNA: TGTGCCAGTAAAACAACAGGGGTCAATCAGCCCCAGCATTTT. This encodes CASKTTGVNQPQHF.

The V and J genes are TRBV10-3 and TRBJ2-3; 10 positions agree with TRBD1. The germline gives CDR1 ENHRY, CDR2 SYGVKD. The CDR3 runs 13 residues. Trimming removed 10 bases from V and 2 bases from J; junction bases left unmatched: 3. The CDR3 region has the DNA TGTGCCACGAGACAGGGGGCCACAGATACGCAGTATTTT. Its translation is CATRQGATDTQYF.

The chain recombines TRBV7-9 with TRBJ2-3; 12 bases align to TRBD2. CDR3 size: 15 residues. Germline trimming cut 5 bases from V and 2 bases from J; bases unmatched to any gene: 2. The germline CDR1 and CDR2 sequences are SEHNR and FQNEAQ (reference sequence). The CDR3 reads CASSRTSGVTDTQYF. The CDR3 DNA reads as TGTGCCAGCAGCAGGACTAGCGGGGTCACAGATACGCAGTATTTT.

The rearrangement uses TRBV20-1 and TRBJ1-5; a weak D match, TRBD1 (5 bases). The CDR3 is 16 residues long. CDR1 is DFQATT, CDR2 SNEGSKA, per germline (reference sequence). Trimming removed 3 bases at V and 0 bases at J, with 15 bases between. The CDR3 spells CSASTRDLNSNQPQHF. The CDR3 DNA is TGCAGTGCTAGTACCCGGGACTTAAATAGCAATCAGCCCCAGCATTTT.

The CDR3 here is CASSPTGGRPGNTIYF. The CDR3 bases are TGTGCCAGCAGTCCAACAGGGGGCCGACCGGGAAACACCATATATTTT. The genes are TRBV7-9 and TRBJ1-3, with 9 bases matching TRBD1. V was pared by 6 bases and J by 4 bases, with 10 bases of the junction left unmatched. CDR3 length equals 16 residues. The V gene's germline CDR1 is SEHNR and CDR2 FQNEAQ (reference sequence).

J is TRBJ1-6 and V is TRBV19; the match to TRBD1 covers 8 bases. The germline V gene has CDR1 LNHDA and CDR2 SQIVND (reference sequence). The CDR3 contains 16 residues. The trim removed 4 bases at V and 7 bases at J, leaving 9 bases unmatched. CDR3 nucleotide sequence: TGTGCCAGTAGTACAGGAGGACAGGGAGGGAATTCACCCCTCCACTTT. This translates into CASSTGGQGGNSPLHF. Using reference TRBV19 and TRBJ1-6 for the parts outside the CDR3, the full variable domain is DGGITQSPKYLFRKEGQNVTLSCEQNLNHDAMYWYRQDPGQGLRLIYYSQIVNDFQKGDIAEGYSVSREKKESFPLTVTSAQKNPTAFYLCASSTGGQGGNSPLHFGNGTRLTVT.

The chain employs TRBV9 and TRBJ2-1, with TRBD1 matching over 10 bases. From germline, CDR1 is SGDLS and CDR2 YYNGEE. The CDR3 length is 15 residues. The trim removed 3 bases at V and 7 bases at J, leaving 7 bases unmatched. The CDR3 coding sequence is TGTGCCAGCAGCGCCGTAGGGGACAGGGGAAATGAGCAGTTCTTC. Translated, it gives CASSAVGDRGNEQFF.

The V gene is TRBV9, the J gene TRBJ1-2; TRBD1 matches at 9 bases. Germline CDR1 and CDR2: SGDLS and YYNGEE. V lost 2 bases, J lost 1 base, and 6 bases stayed unmatched. The length of the CDR3 is 16 residues. This chain's CDR3 is CASSVRTGGDNYGYTF. CDR3 nucleotide sequence: TGTGCCAGCAGCGTTAGAACAGGGGGCGATAACTATGGCTACACCTTC.

In DNA, the CDR3 is TGTGCCATCAGTGACACGGGACAGGGGAAAGAGACCCAGTACTTC. It yields the protein CAISDTGQGKETQYF. The chain uses TRBV10-3 and TRBJ2-5; the match to TRBD1 covers 10 bases. Germline lookup yields CDR1 ENHRY and CDR2 SYGVKD. The V gene end was trimmed by 3 bases and the J gene end by 3 bases; junction bases not matched to a gene: 4. CDR3 length: 15 amino acids.

The rearrangement joins TRBV3-1 (or the pseudogene TRBV3-2) to TRBJ2-2; D may be TRBD2 (6 bases). The CDR3 loop spans 17 amino acids. Germline lookup yields CDR1 LGHDT and CDR2 YNNKEL (reference sequence). The ends were cut back, 3 bases at V and 1 base at J, with 15 bases in the middle. The CDR3 reads CASSHPWGVGNTGELFF. The DNA of the CDR3 is TGTGCCAGCAGCCACCCCTGGGGGGTGGGGAACACCGGGGAGCTGTTTTTT.

The V and J genes are TRBV19 and TRBJ1-5, with a tentative D call TRBD1 (5 bases). CDR1 LNHDA and CDR2 SQIVND come from the germline V gene (reference sequence). V dropped 0 bases and J dropped 10 bases, with 16 bases sitting between them. This CDR3 is 15 amino acids long. The CDR3 coding sequence is TGTGCCAGTAGTATAGACGGGCTCGGGGGGAAACCCCAGCATTTT. Its protein is CASSIDGLGGKPQHF.

The chain recombines TRBV3-1 (or the pseudogene TRBV3-2) with TRBJ2-1, with D possibly matching TRBD2 (7 bases). Germline V gives CDR1 LGHDT, CDR2 YNNKEL (reference sequence). This CDR3 comprises 15 residues. Trimming stripped 4 bases from V and 8 bases from J, with 18 bases between. The CDR3 spells CASSPRIGGPDEQFF. The DNA for the CDR3 is TGTGCCAGCAGCCCAAGGATCGGGGGGCCGGATGAGCAGTTCTTC.

The gene calls are TRBV5-5 and TRBJ2-2, with D possibly matching TRBD2 (5 bases). V dropped 3 bases and J dropped 3 bases, with 24 bases sitting between them. The CDR3 has 19 amino acids. Germline loops: CDR1 SGHKS, CDR2 YYEKEE (reference sequence). The CDR3 here is CASSSNPQFRGPDTGELFF. The CDR3 nucleotides are TGTGCCAGCAGCTCAAATCCCCAATTTAGAGGGCCTGACACCGGGGAGCTGTTTTTT.

V usage is TRBV11-2 and J usage is TRBJ1-2; TRBD1 aligns across 10 bases. With V trimmed by 2 bases and J by 7 bases, 1 base remained unmatched. Germline CDR1 and CDR2: SGHAT and FQNNGV. The CDR3 is 13 residues long. The CDR3 is CASSLRTGGGYTF. The CDR3, as DNA: TGTGCCAGCAGCTTAAGGACAGGGGGTGGCTACACCTTC.

The J gene is TRBJ1-5, the V gene TRBV27, with D maybe TRBD1 (5 bases). Deletions cut 6 bases from V and 4 bases from J, with 16 bases between. Germline V gives CDR1 MNHEY, CDR2 SMNVEV (reference sequence). This CDR3 spans 15 amino acids. The CDR3 sequence: CASRSIRQPNQPQHF. DNA for the CDR3: TGTGCCAGCAGATCGATTCGACAGCCTAATCAGCCCCAGCATTTT.

The CDR3 DNA is TGTGCCAGCAGCCTGGGACTTCGGGTGGGTGGCTACACCTTC. Translation gives CASSLGLRVGGYTF. J is TRBJ1-2 and V is TRBV27, with D maybe TRBD1 (5 bases). Germline V gives CDR1 MNHEY, CDR2 SMNVEV (reference sequence). The CDR3 is 14 residues long. V lost 6 bases and J 7 bases, leaving 18 bases between the germline ends.

The chain uses TRBV2 and TRBJ2-1; TRBD2 agrees at 9 bases. With V trimmed by 7 bases and J by 7 bases, 11 bases remained unmatched. The germline gives CDR1 SNHLY, CDR2 FYNNEI. This CDR3 is 15 amino acids long. The CDR3 DNA reads as TGTGCCAGCAATGTTGGCGGGGGGGCTAGTAATGAGCAGTTCTTC. Its protein product is CASNVGGGASNEQFF.

The CDR3 reads CASSLDKGTSGGRSSYEQYF. CDR3 coding DNA: TGCGCCAGCAGCTTAGACAAAGGGACTAGCGGGGGCAGGAGCTCCTACGAGCAGTACTTC. The V and J genes are TRBV5-1 and TRBJ2-7; 14 bases are shared with TRBD2. Germline V gene sequence: CDR1 SGHRS, CDR2 YFSETQ. The trim removed 2 bases at V and 0 bases at J, leaving 13 bases unmatched. CDR3 length equals 20 residues.

The chain combines TRBV28 with TRBJ1-5, with TRBD1 matching 7 bases. The J segment lost 2 bases and the V segment lost 4 bases, leaving 8 bases of the junction unmatched. This CDR3 has 16 residues. Germline loops: CDR1 MDHEN, CDR2 SYDVKM. The CDR3 spells CASSSLTGTGNQPQHF. CDR3 DNA: TGTGCCAGCAGTTCTCTAACCGGGACAGGCAATCAGCCCCAGCATTTT.

The CDR3 coding sequence is TGTGCCAGCAGCCCGGGACAGGGTAAAGGCGAGCAGTACTTC. Amino acids: CASSPGQGKGEQYF. The gene calls are TRBV3-1 (or the pseudogene TRBV3-2) and TRBJ2-7; 9 positions match TRBD1. The CDR3 extends over 14 amino acids. Per the germline V gene, CDR1 is LGHDT and CDR2 is YNNKEL (reference sequence). J gave up 6 bases and V 4 bases, and 7 bases lay outside the gene matches.